The rows below give T cell receptor beta chains drawn from one sample of a study of cytomegalovirus exposure and HLA in healthy donors. The assay was immunoSEQ multiplex PCR, and TCRdb's table has in-frame clones only and misses some. The table records some 130,000 clones, around two thirds of them present only once. Sequencing was performed on PBMCs. The receptors stem from a woman aged 40 to 49 in good health and CMV-seronegative. The CDR3 runs from the conserved cysteine through the conserved F or W. A D gene is named only where the DNA matches it firmly. Rows give clone size only sometimes, using once, few, many, or a class for an expanded clone.

clone size	J gene	D gene	V gene	CDR3 DNA	CDR3 protein
once	TRBJ2-3	.	TRBV6-1	TGTGCCAGCATCGAGATTTTCACAGATACGCAGTATTTT	CASIEIFTDTQYF
few	TRBJ1-1	.	TRBV5-6	TGTGCCAGCAGCTTGGAGGCAGGGAACACTGAAGCTTTCTTT	CASSLEAGNTEAFF
.	TRBJ1-2	TRBD1	TRBV11-1	TGTGCCAGCAGCTTCGGCAGGGGGTCCTATGGCTACACCTTC	CASSFGRGSYGYTF
.	TRBJ2-5	TRBD1	TRBV18	TGTGCCAGCTCACTACAGGGGGCCGAAGAGACCCAGTACTTC	CASSLQGAEETQYF
.	TRBJ2-7	TRBD2	TRBV27	TGTGCCAGCAGTTTATCGGGTCGCGTCCTAGCGGGTCCCTTCGGGGAGCAGTACTTC	CASSLSGRVLAGPFGEQYF
.	TRBJ2-1	.	TRBV20-1	TGCAGTGCTGGCCCCTTGGAGGAGGAGTTCTTC	CSAGPLEEEFF
few	TRBJ2-7	.	TRBV2	TGTGCCAGCAGTGCAGGTAGTCGCTACGAGCAGTACTTC	CASSAGSRYEQYF
.	TRBJ2-7	TRBD1	TRBV18	TGTGCCAGCTCACCGGGGGACAGCGCCTACGAGCAGTACTTC	CASSPGDSAYEQYF
few	TRBJ2-5	.	TRBV19	TGTGCCAGTAGTCCCGGAGAGACCCAGTACTTC	CASSPGETQYF
few	TRBJ1-1	.	TRBV4-1	TGCGCCAGCAGCCAATACCCCCCACAGGCCGCAGGGGCCAAGAACACTGAAGCTTTCTTT	CASSQYPPQAAGAKNTEAFF
.	TRBJ1-3	TRBD1	TRBV2	TGTGCCAGCAGTGGGACAGGTACTGGAAACACCATATATTTT	CASSGTGTGNTIYF
.	TRBJ1-3	.	TRBV19	TGTGCCAGTAGAGACTTCGGCTCTGGAAACACCATATATTTT	CASRDFGSGNTIYF
.	TRBJ2-3	TRBD1	TRBV7-2	TGTGCCAGCAGCTTAGGCACAGGGGGCGGGGGTACGCAGTATTTT	CASSLGTGGGGTQYF
.	TRBJ1-1	.	TRBV5-6	TGTGCCAGCAGCTTGCTGGTGGGGGCGAGGACTGAAGCTTTCTTT	CASSLLVGARTEAFF